This TCR beta chain was sequenced in a study of PD-1 blockade in classical Hodgkin lymphoma (dated by TCRdb to about 2020). For context, the study as a whole: Nivolumab dosing was 3 mg/kg intravenously every 2 weeks, continuing until either disease progression or unacceptable toxicity. To define a peripheral blood immune signature of response to PD-1 blockade in classical Hodgkin lymphoma, the study combined TCR beta sequencing with CyTOF.

Per the publication, the time point label means: cycle 2 day 1 (C2D1) of nivolumab. All trial patients had relapsed after autologous stem cell transplantation, with cohorts A, B and C differing in prior brentuximab vedotin exposure. A total of around 59 patients with relapsed/refractory classical Hodgkin lymphoma made up the trial cohort, and each patient's best overall response was complete response, partial response or progressive disease. Single-agent nivolumab was administered to trial patients in the multi-cohort phase II CheckMate 205 trial. Best overall response was determined by an independent review committee according to the 2007 International Working Group response criteria. PBMCs from the trial were collected at three points: immediately before nivolumab initiation (C1D1), and during therapy at cycle 2 day 1 and cycle 4 day 1. Peripheral blood was collected in 8 mL Vacutainer Cell Preparation Tubes, from which PBMCs were isolated by centrifugation and then cryopreserved.

In the case of this clone: It lacks a known antigen. Qualities for individual bases were not recorded, and no much larger clone is one base off.

Genomic DNA was isolated using the Qiagen DNeasy kit from unsorted PBMCs as well as from negatively selected CD4+ and CD8+ fractions. Using primers that anneal to V and J segments, immunoSEQ multiplex PCR amplified the TCR beta CDR3 regions. A synthetic immune receptor repertoire was used to minimize amplification bias, and any remaining bias was removed computationally after sequencing. The source study handled its data this way. Repertoire diversity was quantified as the Shannon entropy index using custom Python scripts. Unsorted, CD4+ and CD8+ repertoires were analyzed separately, except in combined analyses where CD4+ and CD8+ sequences were merged in silico. A clone counted as expanded when the clone's frequency after treatment rose at least 2-fold relative to C1D1, and clones undetected at baseline were given a pseudocount of 0.5. Singleton clones were defined as clones with 0 or 1 copy at C1D1, and non-singleton clones were defined as clones with 2 or more copies. By matching protein sequences in sorted samples from the same patient, clones expanded in unsorted samples were annotated as CD4+, CD8+ or unknown. Wilcoxon tests on paired samples were used to test diversity changes from C1D1 to C4D1. TCRdb carries this immuneACCESS record with in-frame sequences only. Its versions omit some clonotypes, under half of them owing to an unresolved V gene in the studies checked, with the rest unexplained. V, J and clone size are taken as reported in that table, and D and trimming were inferred from the DNA itself. Recorded for this sample are about 110,000 clones; around 89% of them occurred a single time. Of the sample, less than 20% falls within the top ten clones.

General findings and caveats noted by the study authors: CD4+ but not CD8+ TCR diversity rose significantly by C4D1 (p=0.0027 vs p=0.16), most apparent in complete responders (p=0.02). Baseline diversity similar to that of newly diagnosed patients was observed in trial patients achieving complete response, whereas significantly lower diversity was observed in partial responders and progressors. Lower diversity was observed in patients in whom nivolumab was started less than 1 year after ASCT, and these patients were excluded from later analyses so that confounding by immune reconstitution would be avoided. The study was limited to a single clinical trial cohort, and causes of repertoire differences, possibly disease activity or prior therapy, remained undefined. Baseline TCR diversity was reported as lower in newly diagnosed patients than in healthy donors, and lower still in relapsed/refractory patients.

The CDR3 covers 15 residues, taking in both the cysteine and the phenylalanine. Only the CDR3 region is kept as DNA, spanning 45 bases read in frame from base 1. From V the trimming removes 4 bases and from J it removes 0 bases, while the gene matches leave 6 bases of the junction unaccounted for. In the germline V gene (reference sequence), CDR1 corresponds to SGHNT and CDR2 to YYREEE. The source of this sequence is a human donor with classical Hodgkin lymphoma. This chain joins TRBV5-4 to TRBJ1-2; 7 bases in between match TRBD1. The sample in question was peripheral blood mononuclear cells (PBMCs), obtained before the second cycle of nivolumab. This receptor has the CDR3 CASSENRGANYGYTF. The nucleotide sequence is given as TGTGCCAGCAGCGAAAACAGGGGAGCTAACTATGGCTACACCTTC.